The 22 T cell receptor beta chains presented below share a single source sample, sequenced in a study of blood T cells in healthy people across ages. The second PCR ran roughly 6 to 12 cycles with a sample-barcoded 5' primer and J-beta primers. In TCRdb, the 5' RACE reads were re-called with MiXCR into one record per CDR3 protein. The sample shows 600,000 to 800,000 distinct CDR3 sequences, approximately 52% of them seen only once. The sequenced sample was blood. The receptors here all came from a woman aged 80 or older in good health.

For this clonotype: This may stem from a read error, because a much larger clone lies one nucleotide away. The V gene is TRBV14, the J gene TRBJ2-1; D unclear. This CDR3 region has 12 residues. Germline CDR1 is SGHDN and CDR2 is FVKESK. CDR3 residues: CAGSHRIGEQFF. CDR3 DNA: TGTGCCGGCAGCCACAGAATAGGTGAGCAGTTCTTC.

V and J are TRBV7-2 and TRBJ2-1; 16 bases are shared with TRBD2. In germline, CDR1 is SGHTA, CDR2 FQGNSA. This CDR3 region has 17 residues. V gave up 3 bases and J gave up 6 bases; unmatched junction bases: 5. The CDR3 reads CASSLGLAGGGVNEQFF. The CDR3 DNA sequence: TGTGCCAGCAGCTTGGGACTAGCGGGAGGGGGGGTCAATGAGCAGTTCTTC. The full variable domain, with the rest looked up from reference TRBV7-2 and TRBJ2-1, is GAGVSQSPSNKVTEKGKDVELRCDPISGHTALYWYRQSLGQGLEFLIYFQGNSAPDKSGLPSDRFSAERTGGSVSTLTIQRTQQEDSAVYLCASSLGLAGGGVNEQFFGPGTRLTVL.

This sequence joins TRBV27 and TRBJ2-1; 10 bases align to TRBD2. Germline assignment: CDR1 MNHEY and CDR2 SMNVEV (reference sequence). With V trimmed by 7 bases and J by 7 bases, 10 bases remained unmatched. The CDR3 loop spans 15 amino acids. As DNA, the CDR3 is TGTGCCAGCACCCTTCTAGCGGGAGCGGATAATGAGCAGTTCTTC. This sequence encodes CASTLLAGADNEQFF.

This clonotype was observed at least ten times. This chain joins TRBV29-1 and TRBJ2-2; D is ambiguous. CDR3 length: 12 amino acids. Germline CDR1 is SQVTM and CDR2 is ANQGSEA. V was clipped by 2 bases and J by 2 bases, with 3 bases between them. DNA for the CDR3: TGCAGCGTTGAACGAAACACCGGGGAGCTGTTTTTT. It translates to CSVERNTGELFF.

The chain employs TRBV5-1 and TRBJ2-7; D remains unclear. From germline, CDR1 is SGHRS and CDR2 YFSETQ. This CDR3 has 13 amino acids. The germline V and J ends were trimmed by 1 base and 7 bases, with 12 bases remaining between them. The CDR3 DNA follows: TGCGCCAGCAGCTTGACGATTAGCAATGAGCAGTACTTC. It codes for CASSLTISNEQYF.

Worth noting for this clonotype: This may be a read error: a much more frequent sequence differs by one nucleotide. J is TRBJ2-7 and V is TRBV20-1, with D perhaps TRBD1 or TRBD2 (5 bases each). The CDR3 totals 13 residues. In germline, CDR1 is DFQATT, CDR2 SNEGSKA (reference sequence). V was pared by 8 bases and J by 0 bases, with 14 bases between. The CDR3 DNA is TGCAGTCCTTGGGACGGAAGCTCCTACGAGCAGTACTTC. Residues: CSPWDGSSYEQYF.

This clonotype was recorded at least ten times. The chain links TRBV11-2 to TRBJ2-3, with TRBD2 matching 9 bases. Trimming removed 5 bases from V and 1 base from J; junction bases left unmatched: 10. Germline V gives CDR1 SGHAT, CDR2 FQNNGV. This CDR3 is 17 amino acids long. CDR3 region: CASSLSLAGHGTDTQYF. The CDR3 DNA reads TGTGCCAGCAGCCTGTCGCTAGCGGGGCATGGCACAGATACGCAGTATTTT. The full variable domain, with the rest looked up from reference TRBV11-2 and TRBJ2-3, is EAGVAQSPRYKIIEKRQSVAFWCNPISGHATLYWYQQILGQGPKLLIQFQNNGVVDDSQLPKDRFSAERLKGVDSTLKIQPAKLEDSAVYLCASSLSLAGHGTDTQYFGPGTRLTVL.

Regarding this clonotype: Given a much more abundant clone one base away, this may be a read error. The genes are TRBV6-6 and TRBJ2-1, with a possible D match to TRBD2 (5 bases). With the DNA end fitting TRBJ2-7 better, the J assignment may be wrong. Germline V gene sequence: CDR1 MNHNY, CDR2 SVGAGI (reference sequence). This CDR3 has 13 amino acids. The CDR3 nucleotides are TGTGCCAGCAGGCACCAACTAGACAATGAGCAGTACTTC. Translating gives CASRHQLDNEQYF.

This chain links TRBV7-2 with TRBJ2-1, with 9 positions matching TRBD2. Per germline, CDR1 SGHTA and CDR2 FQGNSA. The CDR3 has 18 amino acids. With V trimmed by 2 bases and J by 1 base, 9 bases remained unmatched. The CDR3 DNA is TGTGCCAGCAGCTTACGCGCTAGCGGGGACCCTTCCTACAATGAGCAGTTCTTC. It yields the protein CASSLRASGDPSYNEQFF.

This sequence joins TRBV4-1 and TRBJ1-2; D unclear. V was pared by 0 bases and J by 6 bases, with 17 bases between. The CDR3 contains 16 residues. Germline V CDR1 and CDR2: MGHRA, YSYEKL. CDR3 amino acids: CASSQELRAEVNGYTF. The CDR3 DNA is TGCGCCAGCAGCCAAGAACTGAGGGCTGAGGTGAATGGCTACACCTTC.

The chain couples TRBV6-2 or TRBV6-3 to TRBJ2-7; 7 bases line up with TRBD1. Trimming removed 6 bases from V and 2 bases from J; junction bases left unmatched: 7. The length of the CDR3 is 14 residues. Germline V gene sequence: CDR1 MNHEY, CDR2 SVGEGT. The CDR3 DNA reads TGTGCCAGCAGCACACGACAGGGCACCTACGAGCAGTACTTC. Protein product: CASSTRQGTYEQYF.

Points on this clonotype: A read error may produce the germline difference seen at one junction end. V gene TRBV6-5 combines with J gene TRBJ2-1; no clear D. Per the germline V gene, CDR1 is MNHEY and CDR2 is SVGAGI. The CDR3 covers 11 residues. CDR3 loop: CATSYGPMKFF. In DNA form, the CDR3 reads TGTGCCACCAGTTATGGTCCCATGAAGTTCTTC.

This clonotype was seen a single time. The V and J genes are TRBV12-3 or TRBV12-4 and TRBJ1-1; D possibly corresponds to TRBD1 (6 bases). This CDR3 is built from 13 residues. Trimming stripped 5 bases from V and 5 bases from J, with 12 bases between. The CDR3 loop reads CASSRGARTEAFF. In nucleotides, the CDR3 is TGTGCCAGCAGTCGGGGGGCGAGGACTGAAGCTTTCTTT.

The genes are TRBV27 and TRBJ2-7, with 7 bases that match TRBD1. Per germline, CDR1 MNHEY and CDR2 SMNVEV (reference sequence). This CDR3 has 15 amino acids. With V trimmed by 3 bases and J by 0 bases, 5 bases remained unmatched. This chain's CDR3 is CASSFQSGGSYEQYF. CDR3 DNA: TGTGCCAGCAGTTTTCAGTCAGGGGGCTCCTACGAGCAGTACTTC.

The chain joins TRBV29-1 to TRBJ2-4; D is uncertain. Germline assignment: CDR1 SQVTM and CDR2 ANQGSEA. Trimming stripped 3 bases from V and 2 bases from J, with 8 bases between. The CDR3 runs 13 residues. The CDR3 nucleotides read TGCAGCGTTGAGGCACCTCCCAAAAACATTCAGTACTTC. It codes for CSVEAPPKNIQYF.

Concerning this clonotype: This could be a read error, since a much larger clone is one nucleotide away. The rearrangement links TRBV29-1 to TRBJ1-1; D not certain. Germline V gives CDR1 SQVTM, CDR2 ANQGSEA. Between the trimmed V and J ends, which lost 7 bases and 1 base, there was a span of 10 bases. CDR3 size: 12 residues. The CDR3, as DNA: TGCAGCGCCGGACGGCCGAACACTGAAGCTTTCTTT. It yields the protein CSAGRPNTEAFF.

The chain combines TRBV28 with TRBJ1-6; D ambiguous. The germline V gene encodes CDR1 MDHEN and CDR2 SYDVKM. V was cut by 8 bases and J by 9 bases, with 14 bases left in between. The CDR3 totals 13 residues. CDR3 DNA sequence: TGTGCCAGCCTGAGAGGAGAGGGTTCACCCCTCCACTTT. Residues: CASLRGEGSPLHF.

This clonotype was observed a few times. CDR3 sequence (DNA): TGTGCCAGCAGCTTGGTTGGGTCAGCCAAAAACATTCAGTACTTC. It codes for CASSLVGSAKNIQYF. The rearrangement uses TRBV7-9 and TRBJ2-4; no clear D gene. The CDR3 is 15 amino acids. V lost 3 bases and J 0 bases, leaving 9 bases between the germline ends. CDR1 is SEHNR, CDR2 FQNEAQ, per germline (reference sequence).

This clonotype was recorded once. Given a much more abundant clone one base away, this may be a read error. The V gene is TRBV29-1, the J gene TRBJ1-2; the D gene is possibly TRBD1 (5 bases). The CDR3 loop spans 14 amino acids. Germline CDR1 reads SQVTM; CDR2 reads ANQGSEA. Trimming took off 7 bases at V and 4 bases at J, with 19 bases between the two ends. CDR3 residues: CSADLTSGGYGYTF. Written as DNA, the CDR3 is TGCAGCGCTGATCTCACCTCGGGGGGCTATGGCTACACCTTC. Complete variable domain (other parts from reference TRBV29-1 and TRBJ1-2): SAVISQKPSRDICQRGTSLTIQCQVDSQVTMMFWYRQQPGQSLTLIATANQGSEATYESGFVIDKFPISRPNLTFSTLTVSNMSPEDSSIYLCSADLTSGGYGYTFGSGTRLTVV.

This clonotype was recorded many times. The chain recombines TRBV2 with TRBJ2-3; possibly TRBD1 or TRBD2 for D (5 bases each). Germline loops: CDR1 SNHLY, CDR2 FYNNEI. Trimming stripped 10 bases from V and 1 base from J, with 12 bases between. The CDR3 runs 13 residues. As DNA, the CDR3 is TGTGCCACCCGGGACCCCGGCACAGATACGCAGTATTTT. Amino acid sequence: CATRDPGTDTQYF.

The CDR3 loop reads CASRSTWQNYEQYF. CDR3 bases: TGTGCCAGCAGATCGACCTGGCAGAATTACGAGCAGTACTTC. The V gene is TRBV6-2 or TRBV6-3, the J gene TRBJ2-7, with unresolved D. In germline, CDR1 is MNHEY, CDR2 SVGEGT. V was clipped by 6 bases and J by 4 bases, with 16 bases between them. This CDR3 comprises 14 residues.

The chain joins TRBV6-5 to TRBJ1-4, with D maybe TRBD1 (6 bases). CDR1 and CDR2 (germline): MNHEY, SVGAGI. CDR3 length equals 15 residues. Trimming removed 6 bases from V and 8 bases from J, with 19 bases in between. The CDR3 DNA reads TGTGCCAGCAGCCCCGGACAGATCCTTAAGGAAAAACTGTTTTTT. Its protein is CASSPGQILKEKLFF.